This record covers a single T cell receptor (beta chain). The antigen remains undetermined. At one end the junction does not follow the germline gene, possibly because of a read error. PCR used 60 Vbeta primers and 13 Jbeta primers. Only in-frame clones appear in the TCRdb table, and some are missing; sequencing was by immunoSEQ multiplex PCR. This sample's clone table lists approximately 110,000 clones. These data belong to a study of cytomegalovirus exposure and HLA in healthy donors. Study-wide results and caveats: It was likely that a cluster of highly shared sequence variants was a sequencing artifact.

The TCR comes from a young man in good health and CMV-seronegative. Sequencing was performed on PBMCs.

CDR3 coding DNA: TGTGCCAGCAGGTACTTGGGGGACAGGGACAATGGGCAGTTCTTC. It encodes CASRYLGDRDNGQFF. This chain links TRBV13 with TRBJ2-1; TRBD1 agrees at 9 bases. The CDR3 extends over 15 amino acids. Per the germline V gene, CDR1 is PRHDT and CDR2 is FYEKMQ (reference sequence).